Below are 7 T cell receptor beta chains sequenced from a single sample in a study of T cell repertoires in cytomegalovirus infection. These TCRs' antigens remain unknown. TCRdb re-derived calls from the reads in MiXCR, one entry per CDR3 protein. The sample lists 110,000 to 150,000 distinct CDR3 sequences, around 30% seen once, with around 50% in the top ten. The material sequenced was CD8+ T cells from cultured PBMCs, taken from culture after CMV antigen stimulation. These receptors were collected from a human donor in good health (CMV status not recorded). Some clones in this sample may be carry-over from other donors' samples.

This clonotype was counted ten times or more. The rearrangement joins TRBV7-6 to TRBJ1-6, with TRBD1 matching 12 bases. Trimming at V came to 1 base and at J to 2 bases, leaving 6 bases not matched to a gene. CDR1 and CDR2 from the germline V gene are SGHVS and FNYEAQ. The CDR3 runs 19 residues. The CDR3 sequence is CASSLEVGQGATYNSPLHF. DNA for the CDR3: TGTGCCAGCAGCTTAGAAGTGGGACAGGGGGCGACCTATAATTCACCCCTCCACTTT. Together with reference TRBV7-6 and TRBJ1-6, the CDR3 gives the full variable domain: GAGVSQSPRYKVTKRGQDVALRCDPISGHVSLYWYRQALGQGPEFLTYFNYEAQQDKSGLPNDRFSAERPEGSISTLTIQRTEQRDSAMYRCASSLEVGQGATYNSPLHFGNGTRLTVT.

The chain recombines TRBV28 with TRBJ1-1, with D unclear. Per germline, CDR1 MDHEN and CDR2 SYDVKM. Between the trimmed V and J ends, which lost 5 bases and 6 bases, there was a span of 16 bases. There are 14 residues in the CDR3. This chain's CDR3 is CASSPALELAEAFF. As DNA, the CDR3 is TGTGCCAGCAGTCCCGCGTTAGAATTGGCTGAAGCTTTCTTT.

This clonotype was seen ten or more times. The J gene is TRBJ2-3, the V gene TRBV7-8; TRBD2 agrees at 12 bases. J was trimmed by 2 bases and V by 4 bases; bases with no gene match: 4. Germline V CDR1 and CDR2: SGHVS, FQNEAQ. The CDR3 sequence is 16 residues long. CDR3 in amino acids: CASSSLAGGATDTQYF. In DNA, the CDR3 is TGTGCCAGCAGCTCCCTAGCGGGGGGGGCCACAGATACGCAGTATTTT.

The chain recombines TRBV9 with TRBJ2-7; unclear D gene. There are 14 residues in the CDR3. V was shortened by 4 bases and J by 0 bases, with 11 bases between the two germline ends. CDR1 SGDLS and CDR2 YYNGEE come from the germline V gene. The CDR3 protein is CASSFESSSYEQYF. The CDR3 DNA reads TGTGCCAGCAGCTTTGAATCGTCCTCCTACGAGCAGTACTTC.

The rearrangement uses TRBV7-9 and TRBJ1-1; D remains ambiguous. CDR1 and CDR2 (germline): SEHNR, FQNEAQ (reference sequence). This CDR3 comprises 13 residues. V lost 10 bases to trimming and J lost 0 bases, with 12 bases between them. The CDR3 region is CAIRGRLNTEAFF. CDR3 bases: TGTGCCATACGTGGCAGGTTGAACACTGAAGCTTTCTTT.

This clonotype was detected a few times. The chain is built from TRBV7-9 and TRBJ2-1; 16 positions match TRBD2. The junction had 5 bases not matched to a gene; V was cut back by 0 bases and J by 15 bases. From germline, CDR1 is SEHNR and CDR2 FQNEAQ (reference sequence). The CDR3 contains 15 residues. The CDR3 here is CASSLAGTSGGATFF. In nucleotides, the CDR3 is TGTGCCAGCAGCTTAGCCGGGACTAGCGGGGGGGCCACGTTCTTC.

There are a few counts of this clonotype. The V gene is TRBV20-1, the J gene TRBJ2-7, with no clear D. CDR3 length: 12 amino acids. Trimming pared 4 bases from V and 4 bases from J, leaving 11 bases between. CDR1 is DFQATT and CDR2 is SNEGSKA in the germline V gene (reference sequence). This CDR3 is CSATVGTYEQYF. The DNA for the CDR3 is TGCAGTGCTACTGTCGGCACGTACGAGCAGTACTTC.